This T cell receptor (beta chain) comes out of a study of T cells in localized non-small cell lung cancer. General study results and limits: Longer overall survival accompanied higher blood T cell density. Heterogeneity within the tumor remains possible, as just one region underwent sequencing. Median detection of top 100 tumor clones in adjacent lung was 57 clones.

As to this clone: What it recognizes is unknown.

The repertoire was sequenced with immunoSEQ multiplex PCR; TCRdb's copy has only in-frame clones and lacks some. Of roughly 30,000 clones listed, around 92% are singletons. V gave up 5 bases and J gave up 2 bases; unmatched junction bases: 5. The germline CDR1 and CDR2 sequences are SGHVS and FNYEAQ. There are 14 residues in the CDR3. The sample was peripheral blood mononuclear cells, taken before any cancer treatment. The chain uses TRBV7-6 and TRBJ1-2; TRBD1 matches 7 bases. The TCR was taken from a woman aged 40-69 years with stage III lung adenocarcinoma. The DNA for the CDR3 is TGTGCCAGCAGCCAACTACAGGGGAACTATGGCTACACCTTC. Its translation is CASSQLQGNYGYTF.